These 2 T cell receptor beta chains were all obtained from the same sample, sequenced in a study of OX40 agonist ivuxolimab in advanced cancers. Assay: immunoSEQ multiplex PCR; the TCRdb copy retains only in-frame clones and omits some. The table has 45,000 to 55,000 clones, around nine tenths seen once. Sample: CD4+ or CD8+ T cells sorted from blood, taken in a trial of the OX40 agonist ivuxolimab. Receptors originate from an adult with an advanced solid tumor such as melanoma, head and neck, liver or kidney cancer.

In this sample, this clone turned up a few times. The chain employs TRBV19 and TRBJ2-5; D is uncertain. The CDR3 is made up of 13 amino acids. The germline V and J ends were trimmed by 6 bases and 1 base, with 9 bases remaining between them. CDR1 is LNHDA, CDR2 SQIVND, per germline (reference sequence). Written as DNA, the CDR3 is TGTGCCAGTAGGATGGACGCCCAAGAGACCCAGTACTTC. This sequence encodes CASRMDAQETQYF.

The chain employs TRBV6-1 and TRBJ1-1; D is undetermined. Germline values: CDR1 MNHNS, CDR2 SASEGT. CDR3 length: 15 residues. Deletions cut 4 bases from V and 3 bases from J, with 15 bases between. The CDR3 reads CASSVEESGDTEAFF. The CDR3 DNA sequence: TGTGCCAGCAGTGTTGAGGAAAGTGGGGACACTGAAGCTTTCTTT.